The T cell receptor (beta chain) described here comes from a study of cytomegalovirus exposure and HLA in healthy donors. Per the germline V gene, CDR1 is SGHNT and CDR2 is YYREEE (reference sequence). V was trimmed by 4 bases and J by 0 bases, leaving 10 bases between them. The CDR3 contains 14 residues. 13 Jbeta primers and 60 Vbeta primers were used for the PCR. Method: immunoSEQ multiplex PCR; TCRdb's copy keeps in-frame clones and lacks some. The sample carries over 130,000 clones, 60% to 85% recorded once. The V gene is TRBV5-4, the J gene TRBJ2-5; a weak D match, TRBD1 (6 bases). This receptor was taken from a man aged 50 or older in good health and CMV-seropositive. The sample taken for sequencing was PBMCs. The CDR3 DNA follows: TGTGCCAGCAGCATAGACAGGTACCAAGAGACCCAGTACTTC. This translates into CASSIDRYQETQYF.